The 21 T cell receptor beta chains below come from one sample, sequenced in a study of T cells in Graves' hyperthyroidism and ophthalmopathy. TCR beta CDR3 regions were amplified from RNA. First-round RT-PCR with HTBI primers amplified the TCR CDR3 region. Each CDR3 protein is one row after TCRdb ran MiXCR on the multiplex PCR reads. The table lists around 450,000 distinct CDR3 sequences, around a sixth of them singletons. Sample: blood. These receptors were obtained from a young woman with Graves' hyperthyroidism.

The rearrangement uses TRBV30 and TRBJ1-3; D might be TRBD1 (6 bases). The CDR3 runs to 14 residues. Per the germline V gene, CDR1 is GTSNPN and CDR2 is SVGIG (reference sequence). V lost 0 bases and J 3 bases, leaving 9 bases between the germline ends. CDR3 loop: CAWSVGGDGNTIYF. CDR3 DNA: TGTGCCTGGAGTGTAGGGGGAGATGGAAACACCATATATTTT.

The rearrangement links TRBV29-1 to TRBJ2-3; the D gene is possibly TRBD2 (5 bases). This CDR3 is built from 15 residues. V was trimmed by 1 base and J by 2 bases, leaving 13 bases between them. Looked up from germline, CDR1 is SQVTM and CDR2 is ANQGSEA. The CDR3 bases are TGCAGCGTTGAAGGAGGGTCCTCCTCCACAGATACGCAGTATTTT. Its protein product is CSVEGGSSSTDTQYF.

The chain links TRBV3-1 to TRBJ2-1, with TRBD2 matching over 8 bases. Germline V gene sequence: CDR1 LGHDT, CDR2 YNNKEL (reference sequence). The CDR3 totals 15 residues. After removal of 4 bases from V and 7 bases from J, the junction contained 9 bases not matched to a gene. CDR3 region: CASSPRAGAGNEQFF. The CDR3 nucleotides are TGTGCCAGCAGCCCCAGAGCGGGGGCGGGGAATGAGCAGTTCTTC.

This clonotype was picked up many times. This sequence joins TRBV30 and TRBJ2-7; D perhaps matches TRBD2 (6 bases). The CDR3 is 14 amino acids. CDR1 and CDR2 (germline): GTSNPN, SVGIG (reference sequence). The ends were cut back, 0 bases at V and 2 bases at J, with 11 bases in the middle. The CDR3 coding sequence is TGTGCCTGGAGTGTCGCGGGATCCACCTACGAGCAGTACTTC. Amino acids: CAWSVAGSTYEQYF.

At least ten counts were recorded for this clonotype. The chain recombines TRBV6-1 with TRBJ2-1; TRBD2 aligns across 14 bases. The CDR3 length is 16 residues. Germline trimming cut 7 bases from V and 1 base from J; bases unmatched to any gene: 3. Germline CDR1 MNHNS, CDR2 SASEGT. CDR3 DNA sequence: TGTGCCAGCATTCGGACTAGCGGGGGGTCCTACAATGAGCAGTTCTTC. This codes for CASIRTSGGSYNEQFF.

This clonotype has ten or more counts. The CDR3 region is CSATRTSGTHEQYF. DNA for the CDR3: TGCAGTGCCACCCGGACTAGCGGGACCCACGAGCAGTACTTC. The chain uses TRBV20-1 and TRBJ2-7; TRBD2 agrees at 12 bases. The germline CDR1 and CDR2 sequences are DFQATT and SNEGSKA (reference sequence). J lost 5 bases, V lost 6 bases, and 8 bases had no gene match. CDR3 length: 14 amino acids.

This clonotype has a count of ten or more. V and J are TRBV6-1 and TRBJ2-7, with D perhaps matching TRBD2 (7 bases). V lost 3 bases, J lost 2 bases, and 11 bases lay in between. The germline V gene has CDR1 MNHNS and CDR2 SASEGT. CDR3 length: 14 residues. The CDR3 region is CASSDTGTTYEQYF. CDR3 nucleotides: TGTGCCAGCAGTGACACAGGGACTACCTACGAGCAGTACTTC.

The chain carries TRBV7-9 and TRBJ2-3, with 10 bases matching TRBD2. V gave up 4 bases and J gave up 2 bases; unmatched junction bases: 3. The CDR3 loop spans 15 amino acids. Per the germline V gene, CDR1 is SEHNR and CDR2 is FQNEAQ (reference sequence). The DNA for the CDR3 is TGTGCCAGCAGCTCTAGCGGGGGTTTCACAGATACGCAGTATTTT. Protein sequence: CASSSSGGFTDTQYF.

The table lists this clonotype with many counts. The V gene is TRBV3-1, the J gene TRBJ2-7, with 8 bases matching TRBD2. CDR1 is LGHDT and CDR2 is YNNKEL in the germline V gene (reference sequence). This CDR3 is 15 amino acids long. V trimming: 4 bases; J trimming: 5 bases; junction bases outside the gene matches: 10. CDR3 in amino acids: CASSRAGLAIHEQYF. The DNA for the CDR3 is TGTGCCAGCAGCCGCGCAGGACTAGCTATCCACGAGCAGTACTTC.

This clonotype was observed many times. This chain uses TRBV30 with TRBJ2-5, with TRBD2 identical over 9 bases. Germline CDR1 and CDR2: GTSNPN and SVGIG (reference sequence). The CDR3 runs to 14 residues. Unmatched junction bases numbered 10, after V lost 7 bases and J lost 4 bases. The CDR3 nucleotides read TGTGCCTTTTCGACTAGCGGTGGGGGAGAGACCCAGTACTTC. Translated: CAFSTSGGGETQYF.

This clonotype was seen ten or more times. The V and J genes are TRBV7-8 and TRBJ2-3, with a tentative D call TRBD2 (6 bases). Deletions cut 2 bases from V and 1 base from J, with 13 bases between. The CDR3 length is 16 residues. Germline values: CDR1 SGHVS, CDR2 FQNEAQ. Written as DNA, the CDR3 is TGTGCCAGCAGCTTAAGGGAGGCTTACCGCACAGATACGCAGTATTTT. Translation gives CASSLREAYRTDTQYF.

In this sample, this clonotype turned up many times. V gene TRBV7-3 combines with J gene TRBJ2-1; 9 bases are a match to TRBD2. The J segment lost 9 bases and the V segment lost 2 bases, leaving 14 bases of the junction unmatched. CDR3 size: 17 residues. Germline assignment: CDR1 SGHTA and CDR2 FQGTGA. The chain's CDR3 is CASSLGGAGGSGGEQFF. The CDR3 nucleotides read TGTGCCAGCAGCTTAGGGGGGGCGGGAGGGTCAGGAGGTGAGCAGTTCTTC.

Many counts were recorded for this clonotype. J is TRBJ2-1 and V is TRBV2; maybe TRBD1 (5 bases). This CDR3 is built from 13 residues. The V and J ends lost 5 bases and 2 bases respectively, with 7 bases between them. The germline V gene has CDR1 SNHLY and CDR2 FYNNEI. Written as DNA, the CDR3 is TGTGCCAGCAGTAGGACAACCTACAATGAGCAGTTCTTC. This gives the protein CASSRTTYNEQFF.

The table lists this clonotype with many counts. V and J are TRBV6-1 and TRBJ1-2, with a tentative D call TRBD1 (6 bases). V was trimmed by 0 bases and J by 8 bases, leaving 19 bases between them. CDR1 MNHNS and CDR2 SASEGT come from the germline V gene. The CDR3 has 16 amino acids. The CDR3 DNA sequence: TGTGCCAGCAGTGAAGCATCACAAGGGGGGCGATACGGCTACACCTTC. Protein: CASSEASQGGRYGYTF.

This clonotype came up many times. This sequence joins TRBV3-1 and TRBJ1-4, with 10 bases lining up with TRBD1. The germline gives CDR1 LGHDT, CDR2 YNNKEL (reference sequence). The CDR3 has 14 residues. V was pared by 6 bases and J by 7 bases, with 5 bases of the junction left unmatched. The CDR3 coding sequence is TGTGCCAGCAGAGACAGGGGGCTAGGTGAAAAACTGTTTTTT. Its translation is CASRDRGLGEKLFF.

The rearrangement joins TRBV6-1 to TRBJ2-2; D gene uncertain. CDR1 MNHNS and CDR2 SASEGT come from the germline V gene. The ends were cut back, 6 bases at V and 4 bases at J, with 12 bases in the middle. The CDR3 totals 14 residues. In DNA, the CDR3 is TGTGCCAGCAGGGACCGTTTAGGCACCGGGGAGCTGTTTTTT. The encoded protein is CASRDRLGTGELFF.

This clonotype came up a few times. CDR3 protein: CASSLPPGGNEQFF. CDR3 DNA sequence: TGTGCCAGTAGTTTACCACCCGGAGGCAATGAGCAGTTCTTC. This rearrangement joins TRBV19 to TRBJ2-1, with D tentatively TRBD2 (5 bases). V was cut by 5 bases and J by 6 bases, with 14 bases left in between. CDR3 length equals 14 residues. Looked up from germline, CDR1 is LNHDA and CDR2 is SQIVND (reference sequence).

This clonotype was observed at least ten times. The chain links TRBV2 to TRBJ1-5; 7 bases agree with TRBD1. J gave up 1 base and V 11 bases, and 14 bases lay outside the gene matches. The CDR3 has 16 residues. Germline loops: CDR1 SNHLY, CDR2 FYNNEI. The CDR3 nucleotides are TGTGCCTCCCACCGGGGGCAGGGGGTAAGCAATCAGCCCCAGCATTTT. It codes for CASHRGQGVSNQPQHF.

This clonotype was detected many times. The chain combines TRBV7-9 with TRBJ2-7; possibly TRBD1 for D (6 bases). The germline V gene encodes CDR1 SEHNR and CDR2 FQNEAQ (reference sequence). The germline V and J ends were trimmed by 1 base and 1 base, with 17 bases remaining between them. This CDR3 region has 17 residues. CDR3 amino acids: CASSLVRDTLRSYEQYF. CDR3 DNA sequence: TGTGCCAGCAGCTTAGTGAGGGACACGCTTCGATCCTACGAGCAGTACTTC.

The V and J genes are TRBV20-1 and TRBJ2-2; 10 bases are shared with TRBD1. The CDR3 length is 13 residues. Per germline, CDR1 DFQATT and CDR2 SNEGSKA (reference sequence). V lost 5 bases, J lost 8 bases, and 5 bases stayed unmatched. CDR3 loop: CSALGQGRGELFF. The CDR3, as DNA: TGCAGTGCTTTGGGACAGGGGAGAGGGGAGCTGTTTTTT.

In its sample, this clonotype was seen many times. The chain combines TRBV12-3 or TRBV12-4 with TRBJ2-1, with no clear D. Between the trimmed V and J ends, which lost 6 bases and 5 bases, there was a span of 23 bases. This CDR3 has 17 amino acids. The CDR3 coding sequence is TGTGCCAGCAGCCCTGCAGGAGTATATGGCCCGGACAATGAGCAGTTCTTC. It encodes CASSPAGVYGPDNEQFF.